A single sample gave rise to the 11 T cell receptor beta chains below, sequenced in a study of CD8 T cells in ankylosing spondylitis (dated by TCRdb to about 2017). Libraries were built with 5' RACE. Instrument used: Illumina HiSeq 2500. TCRdb passed the public sequencing reads through fastp at Q25 and MiXCR, retaining productive beta sequences. One record per CDR3 amino acid sequence lists the most common genes and DNA. In all, the sample holds 250,000 or so distinct CDR3 sequences, and roughly a quarter of those were seen once. Of the sample, approximately 0.61% is held by the ten largest clones. Sequenced material: blood, either unsorted or a sorted T cell fraction (not recorded which). The receptor source for this set is a male donor with ankylosing spondylitis or in good health (not recorded which).

This chain uses TRBV10-3 with TRBJ2-7, with no clear D. Per the germline V gene, CDR1 is ENHRY and CDR2 is SYGVKD. The CDR3 is 13 residues long. V was cut by 3 bases and J by 4 bases, with 10 bases left in between. The CDR3 loop reads CAISDGERYEQYF. In nucleotides, the CDR3 is TGTGCCATCAGTGATGGGGAAAGATACGAGCAGTACTTC.

This clonotype has just a few counts. This sequence joins TRBV7-3 and TRBJ2-6; D not certain. CDR3 length: 15 residues. CDR1 and CDR2 from the germline V gene are SGHTA and FQGTGA. Deletions cut 2 bases from V and 0 bases from J, with 5 bases between. As DNA, the CDR3 is TGTGCCAGCAGCTTACAAAACTCTGGGGCCAACGTCCTGACTTTC. Translation gives CASSLQNSGANVLTF.

The chain joins TRBV7-9 to TRBJ1-5; D not certain. In germline, CDR1 is SEHNR, CDR2 FQNEAQ (reference sequence). Deletions cut 1 base from V and 3 bases from J, with 4 bases between. The CDR3 totals 13 residues. CDR3 in DNA: TGTGCCAGCAGCTTAGGGAACAATCAGCCCCAGCATTTT. Translated: CASSLGNNQPQHF.

The chain is built from TRBV14 and TRBJ2-2; D may be TRBD2 (6 bases). The germline V and J ends were trimmed by 4 bases and 0 bases, with 15 bases remaining between them. Germline V gene data show CDR1 as SGHDN and CDR2 as FVKESK. The length of the CDR3 is 17 residues. The CDR3 reads CASSLARGKSNTGELFF. The CDR3 bases are TGTGCCAGCAGCCTAGCTCGCGGGAAGTCGAACACCGGGGAGCTGTTTTTT. Based on the CDR3 plus reference TRBV14 and TRBJ2-2, the full variable domain is EAGVTQFPSHSVIEKGQTVTLRCDPISGHDNLYWYRRVMGKEIKFLLHFVKESKQDESGMPNNRFLAERTGGTYSTLKVQPAELEDSGVYFCASSLARGKSNTGELFFGEGSRLTVL.

The chain links TRBV12-3 or TRBV12-4 to TRBJ2-7; the D gene is possibly TRBD1 (6 bases). Trimming took off 5 bases at V and 4 bases at J, with 12 bases between the two ends. The CDR3 runs 13 residues. CDR3 DNA sequence: TGTGCCAGCAGTGCCGGGACACCTTACGAGCAGTACTTC. Its translation is CASSAGTPYEQYF.

This sequence joins TRBV20-1 and TRBJ1-1, with D unresolved. The V end lost 5 bases, the J end lost 11 bases, and 9 bases lay between the germline ends. This CDR3 comprises 9 residues. Germline V gene data show CDR1 as DFQATT and CDR2 as SNEGSKA (reference sequence). Here the CDR3 DNA reads TGCAGTGCTCAGAGGTTCGCTTTCTTT. Its protein is CSAQRFAFF.

The J gene is TRBJ1-2, the V gene TRBV25-1; D uncertain. Germline CDR1 MGHDK, CDR2 SYGVNS. The CDR3 has 11 amino acids. The V end was cut by 6 bases, the J end by 8 bases, with 10 bases between. The CDR3 DNA follows: TGTGCCAGCAGCGCAAACACGGGCTACACCTTC. Translated, it gives CASSANTGYTF.

This rearrangement joins TRBV12-3 or TRBV12-4 to TRBJ2-2, with a possible D match to TRBD1 (5 bases). The CDR3 length is 16 residues. Deletions cut 3 bases from V and 2 bases from J, with 13 bases between. CDR3 in amino acids: CASSFGQLGNTGELFF. In DNA form, the CDR3 reads TGTGCCAGCAGTTTTGGACAATTGGGTAACACCGGGGAGCTGTTTTTT.

This clonotype was seen many times. J is TRBJ2-7 and V is TRBV10-3, with TRBD2 identical over 7 bases. Germline loops: CDR1 ENHRY, CDR2 SYGVKD. There are 11 residues in the CDR3. V lost 10 bases and J lost 3; bases outside the gene matches: 3. The CDR3 region has the DNA TGTGCCACCGGGACTAACTACGAGCAGTACTTC. Protein product: CATGTNYEQYF.

The chain carries TRBV5-5 and TRBJ2-5; D is unresolved. The germline V and J ends were trimmed by 5 bases and 5 bases, with 13 bases remaining between them. Germline V gene sequence: CDR1 SGHKS, CDR2 YYEKEE (reference sequence). CDR3 size: 13 residues. Written as DNA, the CDR3 is TGTGCCAGCAGGTTCGGGTTTGGGGAGACCCAGTACTTC. Amino acid sequence: CASRFGFGETQYF.

This clonotype appeared a few times. The chain combines TRBV11-2 with TRBJ2-3; TRBD2 matches 9 bases. The CDR3 sequence is 17 residues long. CDR1 is SGHAT, CDR2 FQNNGV, per germline. V shed 5 bases and J 3 bases; nucleotides not matched to a gene: 12. CDR3 nucleotides: TGTGCCAGCAGCCCCGGGGGGGCGGGGGGGATTACAGATACGCAGTATTTT. Its protein is CASSPGGAGGITDTQYF. Full variable domain (remainder filled in from reference TRBV11-2 and TRBJ2-3): EAGVAQSPRYKIIEKRQSVAFWCNPISGHATLYWYQQILGQGPKLLIQFQNNGVVDDSQLPKDRFSAERLKGVDSTLKIQPAKLEDSAVYLCASSPGGAGGITDTQYFGPGTRLTVL.